This paragraph covers one T cell receptor (beta chain) sequence. Antigen unknown. TCRdb ran MiXCR on the reads and lists one entry per CDR3 protein. The sample includes just over 450,000 distinct CDR3 sequences, 42% of them seen just once. This specimen comes from a study of T cell repertoires in cytomegalovirus infection. Study-wide background: It was recently identified HLA-C-restricted and well-studied HLA-B-restricted CMV epitopes that the study used. Indicated by public TCR beta signatures were CMV infection and matching HLA type.

Trimming took 3 bases from V and 5 from J, leaving 16 bases between them. From germline, CDR1 is SGHVS and CDR2 FQNEAQ. The CDR3 spans 15 residues. Study-wide results and limits: The ex vivo response showed dominance by HLA-C-restricted CMV-specific TCR beta clonotypes. Carriage of CMV together with the relevant HLA was identifiable through cumulative public TCR beta family frequency.

Specimen: cultured PBMCs, collected from culture after CMV antigen stimulation. This TCR was sampled from a human donor in good health (CMV status not recorded). Some clones in this sample may be carry-over from other donors' samples. The rearrangement uses TRBV7-8 and TRBJ2-5; the D gene is possibly TRBD2 (6 bases). The CDR3 nucleotides are TGTGCCAGCAGCTTGTCGGCGGGGCCCGGGGAGACCCAGTACTTC. Its protein product is CASSLSAGPGETQYF.